The entry below gives a single TCR beta chain sequence along with its context. V trimming: 6 bases; J trimming: 12 bases; junction bases outside the gene matches: 11. The germline gives CDR1 SNHLY, CDR2 FYNNEI. This CDR3 comprises 13 residues. This sample was taken from a study of control samples from healthy donors and cancer patients. The repertoire was sequenced with immunoSEQ multiplex PCR; TCRdb's copy has only in-frame clones and lacks some. Of about 160,000 clones listed, around 94% are singletons. Sequenced material: PBMCs. The TCR comes from a man in his 60s with colorectal cancer. The gene calls are TRBV2 and TRBJ2-4, with 7 bases that match TRBD1. CDR3 sequence reads: CASSAMRDSDQYF. The CDR3 DNA sequence: TGTGCCAGCAGCGCTATGAGGGACAGTGATCAGTACTTC.